The 24 T cell receptor beta chains reported below all come from one sample, sequenced in a study of blood T cell repertoires in COVID-19. TCRdb's table, derived via immunoSEQ multiplex PCR, lists solely in-frame clones and lacks some. The sample records approximately 240,000 clones, about 89% being singletons. The sequencing input was PBMCs or T cells enriched from blood (not recorded which). The source of these receptors is a young woman who had recovered from COVID-19.

The DNA for the CDR3 is TGTGCCAGCAGCTTGAGTATAGTAGAAAGGGGCACTGAAGCTTTCTTT. Translating gives CASSLSIVERGTEAFF. This chain links TRBV7-3 with TRBJ1-1, with D maybe TRBD1 (5 bases). Germline V CDR1 and CDR2: SGHTA, FQGTGA. Trimming removed 3 bases at V and 4 bases at J, with 18 bases between. The CDR3 covers 16 residues.

This sequence joins TRBV7-3 and TRBJ1-3; a possible D gene is TRBD1 (5 bases). Germline CDR1 SGHTA, CDR2 FQGTGA. This CDR3 has 14 amino acids. V lost 0 bases and J lost 4, with 7 bases in between. CDR3 residues: CASSLTAGGNTIYF. The CDR3 DNA reads as TGTGCCAGCAGCTTAACGGCAGGGGGAAACACCATATATTTT.

This clone was recorded once. The CDR3 DNA reads as TGTGCCACCAGCAGAGACAGGATTAATTCACCCCTCCACTTT. Its translation is CATSRDRINSPLHF. The chain uses TRBV15 and TRBJ1-6; no reliable D call. The V gene lost 0 bases and the J gene lost 6 bases, with 6 bases spanning the gap. In germline, CDR1 is LNHNV, CDR2 YYDKDF (reference sequence). This CDR3 comprises 14 residues.

The genes are TRBV7-9 and TRBJ2-3; D might be TRBD1 (6 bases). The CDR3 spans 14 residues. V gave up 8 bases and J gave up 6 bases, with 18 bases separating them. Germline V gene lookup returns CDR1 SEHNR and CDR2 FQNEAQ (reference sequence). The DNA for the CDR3 is TGTGCCAGCGCCCCCGCAGGGGCGCCGGATACGCAGTATTTT. It specifies CASAPAGAPDTQYF.

The chain couples TRBV5-6 to TRBJ1-2; TRBD1 matches at 8 bases. The germline CDR1 and CDR2 sequences are SGHDT and YYEEEE. The trim removed 4 bases at V and 4 bases at J, leaving 9 bases unmatched. The CDR3 spans 15 residues. The CDR3 coding sequence is TGTGCCAGCAGCCCACTCAGGGGGCGCGGCTATGGCTACACCTTC. It specifies CASSPLRGRGYGYTF. Full variable domain (remainder filled in from reference TRBV5-6 and TRBJ1-2): DAGVTQSPTHLIKTRGQQVTLRCSPKSGHDTVSWYQQALGQGPQFIFQYYEEEERQRGNFPDRFSGHQFPNYSSELNVNALLLGDSALYLCASSPLRGRGYGYTFGSGTRLTVV.

The chain joins TRBV5-6 to TRBJ1-1; D gene ambiguous. Trimming pared 0 bases from V and 1 base from J, leaving 7 bases between. This CDR3 spans 14 amino acids. In germline, CDR1 is SGHDT, CDR2 YYEEEE. CDR3 sequence (DNA): TGTGCCAGCAGCTTGGGTCTCGGGAACACTGAAGCTTTCTTT. Amino acids: CASSLGLGNTEAFF.

This clone was recorded many times. The chain uses TRBV5-1 and TRBJ2-6; TRBD1 matches 7 bases. The CDR3 totals 21 residues. Losses at the gene ends were 4 bases for V and 0 bases for J; bases not matched to a gene: 19. Germline values: CDR1 SGHRS, CDR2 YFSETQ. CDR3 in DNA: TGCGCCAGCAGCCTCCAGTTCTTAACTGGCAGGGGGTCCTCTGGGGCCAACGTCCTGACTTTC. Its protein product is CASSLQFLTGRGSSGANVLTF.

This clone has just one count. The rearrangement links TRBV2 to TRBJ1-2, with D possibly being TRBD1 (6 bases). This CDR3 has 12 residues. Germline CDR1 SNHLY, CDR2 FYNNEI. V was clipped by 7 bases and J by 8 bases, with 14 bases between them. The CDR3 coding sequence is TGTGCCAGCAAGTCACAGGGAAAAGGCTACACCTTC. Translating it yields CASKSQGKGYTF.

CDR3 sequence (DNA): TGTGCCACCAGTGATTTGTCGGGCACTGAAGCTTTCTTT. It translates to CATSDLSGTEAFF. V and J are TRBV24-1 and TRBJ1-1; the D is unclear. This CDR3 contains 13 residues. CDR1 KGHDR and CDR2 SFDVKD come from the germline V gene. Trimming took off 0 bases at V and 4 bases at J, with 5 bases between the two ends.

The chain recombines TRBV3-1 (or the pseudogene TRBV3-2) with TRBJ2-7; the D gene is possibly TRBD1 (5 bases). This CDR3 has 12 residues. The V gene's germline CDR1 is LGHDT and CDR2 YNNKEL (reference sequence). Trimming took off 11 bases at V and 2 bases at J, with 13 bases between the two ends. The CDR3 DNA follows: TGTGCCGCTTCCCAGGGTACCTACGAGCAGTACTTC. Translating it yields CAASQGTYEQYF.

V is TRBV29-1 and J is TRBJ2-3; unclear D gene. The CDR3 length is 12 residues. Germline V gene lookup returns CDR1 SQVTM and CDR2 ANQGSEA. With 4 bases removed from V and 1 base from J, the gap between germline ends came to 6 bases. This CDR3 is CSVAPGTDTQYF. The CDR3 nucleotides read TGCAGCGTTGCACCAGGCACAGATACGCAGTATTTT.

The chain combines TRBV5-1 with TRBJ1-5; 8 nucleotides line up with TRBD1. There are 16 residues in the CDR3. CDR1 and CDR2 from the germline V gene are SGHRS and YFSETQ. The trim removed 4 bases at V and 6 bases at J, leaving 12 bases unmatched. CDR3 nucleotides: TGCGCCAGCAGCACGGGACCAGGGGGCTCAGGTCAGCCCCAGCATTTT. It translates to CASSTGPGGSGQPQHF.

This chain links TRBV10-3 with TRBJ1-4, with 7 bases fitting TRBD1. The length of the CDR3 is 14 residues. Per germline, CDR1 ENHRY and CDR2 SYGVKD. Trimming cost V 6 bases and J 4 bases; bases outside gene matches: 5. For the CDR3, the DNA is TGTGCCATCAGGGAAGGGACAGTTAATGAAAAACTGTTTTTT. Protein: CAIREGTVNEKLFF.

The chain is built from TRBV6-2 or TRBV6-3 and TRBJ1-4; 11 nucleotides line up with TRBD1. CDR3 length: 15 amino acids. CDR1 is MNHEY, CDR2 SVGEGT, per germline. V shed 2 bases and J 8 bases; nucleotides not matched to a gene: 4. In nucleotides, the CDR3 is TGTGCCAGCAGTTACGGACAGGGGGCGAACGAAAAACTGTTTTTT. Protein sequence: CASSYGQGANEKLFF.

This clone appeared once. This chain joins TRBV13 and TRBJ2-7; D is uncertain. V was shortened by 0 bases and J by 0 bases, with 6 bases between the two germline ends. This CDR3 is 14 amino acids long. Germline CDR1 PRHDT, CDR2 FYEKMQ (reference sequence). The CDR3 region is CASSLGLSSYEQYF. As DNA, the CDR3 is TGTGCCAGCAGCTTAGGTCTCTCCTCCTACGAGCAGTACTTC.

This chain links TRBV3-1 (or the pseudogene TRBV3-2) with TRBJ2-3, with a possible D match to TRBD2 (5 bases). Germline-derived CDR1 and CDR2 are LGHDT and YNNKEL (reference sequence). The CDR3 contains 17 residues. V was clipped by 0 bases and J by 5 bases, with 18 bases between them. CDR3 sequence (DNA): TGTGCCAGCAGCCAAGAAGGTGGAGGAGCCCCGGGAGATACGCAGTATTTT. This gives the protein CASSQEGGGAPGDTQYF.

The chain links TRBV6-2 or TRBV6-3 to TRBJ2-3; 12 positions match TRBD2. The germline CDR1 and CDR2 sequences are MNHEY and SVGEGT. Trimming at V came to 5 bases and at J to 5 bases, leaving 5 bases not matched to a gene. The CDR3 consists of 15 residues. The CDR3 here is CASSIGLAGLDTQYF. The CDR3 nucleotides read TGTGCCAGCAGTATAGGACTAGCGGGGTTAGATACGCAGTATTTT.

This chain connects TRBV12-3 or TRBV12-4 to TRBJ2-7; 8 nucleotides agree with TRBD2. This CDR3 has 13 residues. V lost 2 bases to trimming and J lost 8 bases; unmatched junction nucleotides: 5. The CDR3 reads CASSLRGRYKQYF. The CDR3 coding sequence is TGTGCCAGCAGTTTACGCGGGAGGTATAAGCAGTACTTC.

The J gene is TRBJ1-2, the V gene TRBV11-2; 8 bases align to TRBD1. The germline V gene encodes CDR1 SGHAT and CDR2 FQNNGV. V lost 5 bases, J lost 3 bases, and 11 bases stayed unmatched. The CDR3 consists of 16 residues. Here the CDR3 DNA reads TGTGCCAGCAGCCTCCCTGGACAGGGAGTACACTATGGCTACACCTTC. Protein: CASSLPGQGVHYGYTF.

The chain carries TRBV27 and TRBJ1-2; the D gene is possibly TRBD1 (5 bases). Germline loops: CDR1 MNHEY, CDR2 SMNVEV (reference sequence). The CDR3 has 16 amino acids. V was shortened by 2 bases and J by 3 bases, with 16 bases between the two germline ends. In DNA form, the CDR3 reads TGTGCCAGCAGTTTACAGGGAAAGGGGTTAGACTATGGCTACACCTTC. Amino acid sequence: CASSLQGKGLDYGYTF.

The rearrangement joins TRBV9 to TRBJ2-1; 9 nucleotides agree with TRBD2. The germline gives CDR1 SGDLS, CDR2 YYNGEE. CDR3 length: 20 amino acids. The V segment lost 0 bases and the J segment 4 bases; nucleotides outside the gene matches: 17. This CDR3 reads CASSVGLSRASGISYNEQFF. DNA for the CDR3: TGTGCCAGCAGCGTAGGTTTAAGTAGGGCTAGCGGGATTTCGTACAATGAGCAGTTCTTC.

The CDR3, as DNA: TGCAGTGCTAGTGAGGGGACAGATTATGGCTACACCTTC. Translation: CSASEGTDYGYTF. The chain couples TRBV20-1 to TRBJ1-2; TRBD1 matches 7 bases. The CDR3 sequence is 13 residues long. Germline values: CDR1 DFQATT, CDR2 SNEGSKA (reference sequence). Trimming cost V 3 bases and J 5 bases; bases outside gene matches: 6.

This clone was counted a few times. This chain uses TRBV27 with TRBJ2-3, with 10 positions matching TRBD2. This CDR3 comprises 17 residues. Germline V CDR1 and CDR2: MNHEY, SMNVEV (reference sequence). The V gene end was trimmed by 2 bases and the J gene end by 2 bases; junction bases not matched to a gene: 7. The CDR3 is CASSLGGLAGATDTQYF. CDR3 sequence (DNA): TGTGCCAGCAGTTTAGGAGGGCTAGCGGGAGCCACAGATACGCAGTATTTT.

The chain links TRBV2 to TRBJ1-5, with D tentatively TRBD1 (6 bases). The CDR3 has 15 residues. V lost 3 bases, J lost 5 bases, and 14 bases lay in between. From germline, CDR1 is SNHLY and CDR2 FYNNEI. DNA for the CDR3: TGTGCCAGCAGTGATTCCAGGGGTCGGGATCAGCCCCAGCATTTT. Residues: CASSDSRGRDQPQHF.